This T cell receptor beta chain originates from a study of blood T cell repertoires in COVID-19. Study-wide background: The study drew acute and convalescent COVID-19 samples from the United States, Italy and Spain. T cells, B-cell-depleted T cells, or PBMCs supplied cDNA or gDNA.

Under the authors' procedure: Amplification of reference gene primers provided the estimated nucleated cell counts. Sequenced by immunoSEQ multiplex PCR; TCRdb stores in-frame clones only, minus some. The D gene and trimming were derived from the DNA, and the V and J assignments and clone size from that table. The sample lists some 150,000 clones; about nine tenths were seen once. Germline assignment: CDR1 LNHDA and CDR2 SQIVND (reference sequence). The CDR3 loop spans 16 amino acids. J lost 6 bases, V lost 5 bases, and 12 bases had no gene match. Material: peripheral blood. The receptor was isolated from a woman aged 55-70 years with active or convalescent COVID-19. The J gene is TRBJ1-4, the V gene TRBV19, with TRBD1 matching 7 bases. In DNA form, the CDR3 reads TGTGCCAGTAGTCCAATCCAGGGGGGCCGGCATGAAAAACTGTTTTTT. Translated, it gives CASSPIQGGRHEKLFF. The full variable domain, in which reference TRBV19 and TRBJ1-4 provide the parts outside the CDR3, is DGGITQSPKYLFRKEGQNVTLSCEQNLNHDAMYWYRQDPGQGLRLIYYSQIVNDFQKGDIAEGYSVSREKKESFPLTVTSAQKNPTAFYLCASSPIQGGRHEKLFFGSGTQLSVL.